The 29 T cell receptor beta chains presented below share a single source sample, sequenced in a study of identical twins. TCRdb fed the 5' RACE reads into MiXCR, producing one record per CDR3 protein. The sample consists of 640,000 or so distinct CDR3 sequences, roughly 6% of them appearing once. The source material was naive T cells sorted from blood. These receptors were obtained from a man between 18 and 35 years old in good health.

This clonotype was detected ten times or more. The junction does not match germline at one end; this may be a read error. CDR3 residues: CSIEKGGDTQYF. CDR3 bases: TGCAGCATTGAAAAAGGCGGAGATACGCAGTATTTT. V is TRBV29-1 and J is TRBJ2-3, with unresolved D. This CDR3 comprises 12 residues. Germline V gene data show CDR1 as SQVTM and CDR2 as ANQGSEA.

This clonotype was observed many times. This chain connects TRBV4-1 to TRBJ2-4, with D maybe TRBD2 (5 bases). Trimming pared 3 bases from V and 0 bases from J, leaving 12 bases between. This CDR3 has 16 amino acids. Per germline, CDR1 MGHRA and CDR2 YSYEKL. CDR3 DNA sequence: TGCGCCAGCAGCCAGACTAAGGTCGTAGCCAAAAACATTCAGTACTTC. Translation: CASSQTKVVAKNIQYF.

CDR3 sequence: CAISEDRTLLSYNEQFF. The CDR3 DNA sequence: TGTGCCATCAGTGAGGACCGGACACTTCTCTCCTACAATGAGCAGTTCTTC. The chain is built from TRBV10-3 and TRBJ2-1, with TRBD1 as a possible D gene (5 bases). V lost 2 bases to trimming and J lost 0 bases, with 14 bases between them. Germline loops: CDR1 ENHRY, CDR2 SYGVKD. The CDR3 loop spans 17 amino acids.

This clonotype was seen ten or more times. The chain couples TRBV5-1 to TRBJ2-7; D is uncertain. The germline V and J ends were trimmed by 0 bases and 6 bases, with 10 bases remaining between them. The CDR3 totals 13 residues. Germline-derived CDR1 and CDR2 are SGHRS and YFSETQ. The CDR3 is CASSLDLGSEQYV. As DNA, the CDR3 is TGCGCCAGCAGCTTGGATTTGGGGTCCGAGCAGTACGTC.

This clonotype has just a few counts. J is TRBJ1-1 and V is TRBV7-9; D is ambiguous. The CDR3 length is 13 residues. Trimming removed 0 bases from V and 7 bases from J, with 9 bases in between. Looked up from germline, CDR1 is SEHNR and CDR2 is FQNEAQ (reference sequence). CDR3 sequence (DNA): TGTGCCAGCAGCTTAGCGTATCCAAATGAAGCTTTCTTT. This sequence encodes CASSLAYPNEAFF.

This clonotype has a count of ten or more. This chain links TRBV12-3 or TRBV12-4 with TRBJ1-2; TRBD1 matches at 9 bases. The CDR3 loop spans 14 amino acids. J gave up 8 bases and V 3 bases, and 7 bases lay outside the gene matches. The DNA of the CDR3 is TGTGCCAGCAGTTTCATTACAGGGGGCTTGGGCTACACCTTC. Its protein product is CASSFITGGLGYTF.

V is TRBV12-5 and J is TRBJ2-5; D possibly corresponds to TRBD1 (5 bases). The germline gives CDR1 LGHNT, CDR2 FRNRAP. This CDR3 is 15 amino acids long. Trimming stripped 0 bases from V and 5 bases from J, with 13 bases between. The DNA for the CDR3 is TGTGCTAGTGGTTTGGTATTAGGGGCTAGGGAGACCCAGTACTTC. Translated: CASGLVLGARETQYF. Looking up the rest from reference TRBV12-5 and TRBJ2-5 gives the full variable domain: DARVTQTPRHKVTEMGQEVTMRCQPILGHNTVFWYRQTMMQGLELLAYFRNRAPLDDSGMPKDRFSAEMPDATLATLKIQPSEPRDSAVYFCASGLVLGARETQYFGPGTRLLVL.

J is TRBJ2-5 and V is TRBV20-1, with D uncertain. CDR3 length: 13 residues. Germline CDR1 reads DFQATT; CDR2 reads SNEGSKA (reference sequence). V lost 8 bases to trimming and J lost 1 base, with 14 bases between them. The CDR3: CSLRRPPQETQYF. Here the CDR3 DNA reads TGCAGTCTTCGGCGGCCACCCCAAGAGACCCAGTACTTC.

This clonotype was recorded at least ten times. The chain combines TRBV28 with TRBJ1-2; 12 positions agree with TRBD1. Unmatched junction bases numbered 5, after V lost 5 bases and J lost 4 bases. The CDR3 is 15 residues long. Germline CDR1 MDHEN, CDR2 SYDVKM. In nucleotides, the CDR3 is TGTGCCAGCAGTCAAGGGACAGGGGGCAGCTATGGCTACACCTTC. Translating gives CASSQGTGGSYGYTF.

This clonotype was observed many times. The gene calls are TRBV20-1 and TRBJ2-7; tentative D call: TRBD2 (6 bases). Germline V gene data show CDR1 as DFQATT and CDR2 as SNEGSKA (reference sequence). Trimming took off 3 bases at V and 3 bases at J, with 12 bases between the two ends. The CDR3 runs to 13 residues. CDR3 protein: CSASALASYEQYF. CDR3 DNA: TGCAGTGCTAGCGCCCTAGCGAGCTACGAGCAGTACTTC.

This clonotype was seen only a few times. The CDR3: CASSYEGGSTGELFF. The CDR3 nucleotides are TGTGCCAGCAGTTACGAGGGTGGGAGTACCGGGGAGCTGTTTTTT. The V gene is TRBV6-5, the J gene TRBJ2-2; tentatively, D is TRBD2 (5 bases). The CDR3 is 15 amino acids. CDR1 is MNHEY, CDR2 SVGAGI, per germline. Trimming removed 2 bases from V and 5 bases from J, with 12 bases in between.

This clonotype showed up just a few times. The genes are TRBV7-2 and TRBJ2-1; 9 bases agree with TRBD2. Per the germline V gene, CDR1 is SGHTA and CDR2 is FQGNSA. V gave up 5 bases and J gave up 7 bases; unmatched junction bases: 15. This CDR3 has 17 amino acids. CDR3 sequence: CASSGAGRLAGSNEQFF. The CDR3 coding sequence is TGTGCCAGCAGCGGAGCAGGCCGCCTAGCGGGGTCGAATGAGCAGTTCTTC. Full variable domain (missing parts from reference TRBV7-2 and TRBJ2-1): GAGVSQSPSNKVTEKGKDVELRCDPISGHTALYWYRQSLGQGLEFLIYFQGNSAPDKSGLPSDRFSAERTGGSVSTLTIQRTQQEDSAVYLCASSGAGRLAGSNEQFFGPGTRLTVL.

A note on this clonotype: Because it lacks the conserved phenylalanine or tryptophan at the end, this CDR3 is likely a read error. This chain uses TRBV5-1 with TRBJ1-5, with 8 bases identical to TRBD1. Germline CDR1 reads SGHRS; CDR2 reads YFSETQ. J was trimmed by 8 bases and V by 0 bases; bases with no gene match: 4. The CDR3 consists of 14 residues. The CDR3 DNA follows: TGCGCCAGCAGCTTGGAAGCAGGGGGCAAGCCCCAGCATTAT. Protein sequence: CASSLEAGGKPQHY.

This clonotype came up many times. The chain is built from TRBV10-3 and TRBJ2-7, with a tentative D call TRBD1 (6 bases). The V and J ends lost 2 bases and 2 bases respectively, with 13 bases between them. Looked up from germline, CDR1 is ENHRY and CDR2 is SYGVKD. The CDR3 contains 15 residues. The CDR3 loop is CAISESHRAPYEQYV. The CDR3, as DNA: TGTGCCATCAGTGAGAGCCACAGGGCCCCCTACGAGCAGTACGTC.

This clonotype came up many times. The chain recombines TRBV5-6 with TRBJ2-7; TRBD1 matches at 7 bases. Germline trimming cut 3 bases from V and 3 bases from J; bases unmatched to any gene: 6. The CDR3 covers 14 residues. CDR1 is SGHDT, CDR2 YYEEEE, per germline. CDR3: CASSYYGTDYEQYV. The CDR3 bases are TGTGCCAGCAGCTACTACGGGACAGACTACGAGCAGTACGTC.

V usage is TRBV29-1 and J usage is TRBJ2-7; TRBD1 or TRBD2 may be the D gene (5 bases each). V lost 6 bases, J lost 5 bases, and 11 bases lay in between. The CDR3 has 11 residues. Germline CDR1 SQVTM, CDR2 ANQGSEA. The CDR3 spells CSVAGANEQYF. Written as DNA, the CDR3 is TGCAGCGTCGCCGGGGCGAACGAGCAGTACTTC.

A few counts support this clonotype. The gene calls are TRBV29-1 and TRBJ2-7; the D gene could be TRBD1 or TRBD2 (5 bases each). Germline V gene lookup returns CDR1 SQVTM and CDR2 ANQGSEA. Trimming cost V 5 bases and J 4 bases, with 15 bases left between them. The CDR3 spans 13 residues. In nucleotides, the CDR3 is TGCAGCGTTCGGGGCAGGGCGACGTACGAGCAGTACTTC. Translated, it gives CSVRGRATYEQYF.

The chain joins TRBV19 to TRBJ1-2; tentative D call: TRBD1 (5 bases). Trimming cost V 4 bases and J 1 base, with 10 bases left between them. The CDR3 totals 14 residues. Germline V lookup: CDR1 LNHDA, CDR2 SQIVND (reference sequence). This chain's CDR3 is CASSTDSLNYGYTF. Written as DNA, the CDR3 is TGTGCCAGTAGTACAGACAGTCTTAACTATGGCTACACCTTC.

This clonotype was counted ten times or more. This chain uses TRBV5-4 with TRBJ2-7, with a possible D match to TRBD1 (6 bases). Trimming shortened V by 4 bases and J by 6 bases, and 23 bases separated the two germline ends. The CDR3 is 16 residues long. The germline CDR1 and CDR2 sequences are SGHNT and YYREEE (reference sequence). The CDR3 region has the DNA TGTGCCAGCAGCCGGCGACAGGACAGTTTCCTTGGCGAGCAGTACGTC. Amino acid sequence: CASSRRQDSFLGEQYV.

This clonotype has at least ten counts. J is TRBJ2-1 and V is TRBV4-3; no clear D gene. The CDR3 has 13 amino acids. V shed 2 bases and J shed 7 bases, with 9 bases lying between them. Looked up from germline, CDR1 is LGHNA and CDR2 is YSLEER. CDR3 region: CASSQNFPNEQFF. In DNA, the CDR3 is TGCGCCAGCAGCCAAAACTTCCCAAATGAGCAGTTCTTC.

The genes are TRBV20-1 and TRBJ2-2, with 8 bases matching TRBD2. The CDR3 spans 16 residues. V lost 0 bases to trimming and J lost 4 bases; unmatched junction nucleotides: 7. CDR1 and CDR2 (germline): DFQATT, SNEGSKA (reference sequence). The CDR3 coding sequence is TGCAGTGCTAGAGATACGGTAACTAGCGGCACCGGGGAGCTGTTTTTT. Protein: CSARDTVTSGTGELFF.

This rearrangement joins TRBV7-2 to TRBJ2-1, with no clear D. This CDR3 is built from 17 residues. Trimming took off 5 bases at V and 0 bases at J, with 17 bases between the two ends. Per germline, CDR1 SGHTA and CDR2 FQGNSA. CDR3 sequence (DNA): TGTGCCAGCAGCCCCCTTGCTAGTAGTGGCTCCTACAATGAGCAGTTCTTC. This gives the protein CASSPLASSGSYNEQFF.

This clonotype was seen more than once but under ten times. The gene calls are TRBV6-1 and TRBJ2-5; D unclear. The germline V gene encodes CDR1 MNHNS and CDR2 SASEGT. CDR3 length: 14 amino acids. Trimming took off 5 bases at V and 1 base at J, with 11 bases between the two ends. This CDR3 reads CASSKTLPQETQYF. The DNA for the CDR3 is TGTGCCAGCAGTAAGACCCTACCCCAAGAGACCCAGTACTTC.

The chain employs TRBV18 and TRBJ2-1, with a possible D match to TRBD2 (5 bases). V dropped 5 bases and J dropped 4 bases, with 18 bases sitting between them. CDR1 and CDR2 from the germline V gene are KGHSH and LQKENI. There are 16 residues in the CDR3. CDR3 protein: CASSTKSGVGYNEQFF. In nucleotides, the CDR3 is TGTGCCAGCTCAACCAAAAGCGGAGTTGGGTACAATGAGCAGTTCTTC.

This chain connects TRBV12-3 or TRBV12-4 to TRBJ1-6; D not resolved. The CDR3 is made up of 12 amino acids. V lost 6 bases and J lost 10, with 10 bases in between. DNA for the CDR3: TGTGCCAGCAGGGAGCAGGACTCACCCCTCCACTTT. Its translation: CASREQDSPLHF.

This clonotype occurred a few times. The genes are TRBV25-1 and TRBJ1-3; possible D gene TRBD1, 6 bases. Germline V CDR1 and CDR2: MGHDK, SYGVNS. CDR3 length equals 14 residues. Trimming cost V 2 bases and J 2 bases, with 7 bases left between them. Here the CDR3 DNA reads TGTGCCAGCAGTGAACAGGGGACTGGAAACACCATATATTTT. Amino acid sequence: CASSEQGTGNTIYF. The full variable domain, completed using reference TRBV25-1 and TRBJ1-3, is EADIYQTPRYLVIGTGKKITLECSQTMGHDKMYWYQQDPGMELHLIHYSYGVNSTEKGDLSSESTVSRIRTEHFPLTLESARPSHTSQYLCASSEQGTGNTIYFGEGSWLTVV.

The V and J genes are TRBV5-6 and TRBJ2-1; the match to TRBD2 covers 9 bases. Losses at the gene ends were 4 bases for V and 0 bases for J; bases not matched to a gene: 17. The CDR3 totals 20 residues. Germline V gene sequence: CDR1 SGHDT, CDR2 YYEEEE. The CDR3 sequence: CASSPRLGLAGPSSYNEQFF. The CDR3 DNA follows: TGTGCCAGCAGCCCTAGACTAGGGCTAGCGGGACCAAGCTCCTACAATGAGCAGTTCTTC.

This clonotype was picked up many times. V usage is TRBV5-1 and J usage is TRBJ2-1, with no clear D. This CDR3 comprises 12 residues. The germline V and J ends were trimmed by 2 bases and 6 bases, with 6 bases remaining between them. Germline-derived CDR1 and CDR2 are SGHRS and YFSETQ. DNA for the CDR3: TGCGCCAGCAGCTTTCTAGTCAATGAGCAGTTCTTC. Its protein is CASSFLVNEQFF.

This clonotype turned up a few times. The rearrangement joins TRBV4-2 to TRBJ1-3; TRBD1 matches 7 bases. This CDR3 contains 18 residues. Germline assignment: CDR1 LGHNA and CDR2 YNFKEQ. The trim removed 4 bases at V and 0 bases at J, leaving 12 bases unmatched. CDR3 protein: CASSPMPGQMSSGNTIYF. The CDR3 bases are TGTGCCAGCAGCCCAATGCCGGGACAGATGAGCTCTGGAAACACCATATATTTT.